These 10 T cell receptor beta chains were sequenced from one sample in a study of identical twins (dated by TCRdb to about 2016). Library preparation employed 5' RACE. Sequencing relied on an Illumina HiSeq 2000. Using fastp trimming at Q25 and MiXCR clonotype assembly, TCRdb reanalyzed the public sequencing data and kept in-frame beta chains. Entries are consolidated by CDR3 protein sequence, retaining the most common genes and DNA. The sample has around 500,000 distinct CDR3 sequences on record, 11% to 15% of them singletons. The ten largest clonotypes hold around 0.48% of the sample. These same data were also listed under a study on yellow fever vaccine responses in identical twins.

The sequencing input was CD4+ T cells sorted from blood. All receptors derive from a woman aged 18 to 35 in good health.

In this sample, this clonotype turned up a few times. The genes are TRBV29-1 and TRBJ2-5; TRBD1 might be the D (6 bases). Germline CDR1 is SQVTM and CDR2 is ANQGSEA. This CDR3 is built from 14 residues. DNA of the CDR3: TGCGGTTTCCATTTAAGGGGGAAGGGAGAGACCCAGTACTTC. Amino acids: CGFHLRGKGETQYF.

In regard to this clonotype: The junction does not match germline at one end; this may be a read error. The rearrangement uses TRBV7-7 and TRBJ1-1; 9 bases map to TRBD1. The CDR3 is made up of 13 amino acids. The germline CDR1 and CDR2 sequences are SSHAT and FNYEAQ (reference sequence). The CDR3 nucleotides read TGTGCTAGCAGCCCGGGACAGGGCACTGAAGCTTTCTTT. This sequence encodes CASSPGQGTEAFF. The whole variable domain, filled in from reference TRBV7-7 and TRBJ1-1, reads GAGVSQSPRYKVTKRGQDVTLRCDPISSHATLYWYQQALGQGPEFLTYFNYEAQPDKSGLPSDRFSAERPEGSISTLTIQRTEQRDSAMYRCASSPGQGTEAFFGQGTRLTVV.

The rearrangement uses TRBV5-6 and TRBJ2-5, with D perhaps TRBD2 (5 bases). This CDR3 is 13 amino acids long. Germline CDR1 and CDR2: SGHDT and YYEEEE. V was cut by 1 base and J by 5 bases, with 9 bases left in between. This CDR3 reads CASSLRTVETQYF. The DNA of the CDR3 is TGTGCCAGCAGCTTGAGGACTGTGGAGACCCAGTACTTC.

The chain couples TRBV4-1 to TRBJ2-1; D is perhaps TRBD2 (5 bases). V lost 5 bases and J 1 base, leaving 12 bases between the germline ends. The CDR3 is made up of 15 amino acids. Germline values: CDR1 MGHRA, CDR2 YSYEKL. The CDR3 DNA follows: TGCGCCAGCAGCAACGGACTTCGGTCCTACAATGAGCAGTTCTTC. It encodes CASSNGLRSYNEQFF.

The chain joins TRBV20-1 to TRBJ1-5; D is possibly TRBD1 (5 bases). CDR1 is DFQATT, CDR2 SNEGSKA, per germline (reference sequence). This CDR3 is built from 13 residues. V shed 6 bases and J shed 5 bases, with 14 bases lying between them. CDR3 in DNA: TGCAGTGCCCCGCCTCGGGGGGATCAGCCCCAGCATTTT. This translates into CSAPPRGDQPQHF.

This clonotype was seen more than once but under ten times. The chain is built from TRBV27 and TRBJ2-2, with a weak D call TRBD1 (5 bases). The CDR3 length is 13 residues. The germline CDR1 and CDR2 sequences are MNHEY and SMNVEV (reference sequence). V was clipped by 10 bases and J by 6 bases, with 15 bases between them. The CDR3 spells CATQGTRAGELFF. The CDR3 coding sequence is TGTGCCACTCAGGGAACCCGCGCCGGGGAGCTGTTTTTT.

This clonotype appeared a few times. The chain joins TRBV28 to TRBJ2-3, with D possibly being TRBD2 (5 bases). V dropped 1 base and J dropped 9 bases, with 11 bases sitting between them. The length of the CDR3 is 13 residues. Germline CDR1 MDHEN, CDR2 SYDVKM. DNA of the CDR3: TGTGCCAGCAGTTTATTCCGGGGAGACACGCAGTATTTT. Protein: CASSLFRGDTQYF.

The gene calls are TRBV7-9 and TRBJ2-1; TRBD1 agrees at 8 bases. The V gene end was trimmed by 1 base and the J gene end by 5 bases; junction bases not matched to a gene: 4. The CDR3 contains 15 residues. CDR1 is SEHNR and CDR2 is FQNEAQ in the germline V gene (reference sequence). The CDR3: CASSLGQDRDNEQFF. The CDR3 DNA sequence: TGTGCCAGCAGCTTAGGCCAGGACAGGGACAATGAGCAGTTCTTC.

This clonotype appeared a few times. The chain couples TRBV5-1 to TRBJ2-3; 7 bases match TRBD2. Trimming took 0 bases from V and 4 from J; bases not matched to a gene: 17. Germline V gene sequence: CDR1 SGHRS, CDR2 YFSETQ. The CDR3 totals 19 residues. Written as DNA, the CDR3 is TGCGCCAGCAGCTTGGGAAGGTCGTCTGGGAGGGGAGTCCCAGATACGCAGTATTTT. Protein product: CASSLGRSSGRGVPDTQYF.

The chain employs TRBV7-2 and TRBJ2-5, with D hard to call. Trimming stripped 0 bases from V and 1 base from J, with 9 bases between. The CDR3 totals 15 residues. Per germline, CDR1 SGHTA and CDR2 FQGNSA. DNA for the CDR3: TGTGCCAGCAGCTTAGCGCGAGCCAGCCAAGAGACCCAGTACTTC. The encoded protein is CASSLARASQETQYF.